This T cell receptor beta chain was observed in a study of PD-L1 blockade in urothelial cancer. Study overall: Prior regimens of chemotherapy numbered 0 to 3 per patient. Researchers looked at the blood 3 weeks (second dose) and 6 weeks after treatment began. A median blood sample held approximately 140,000 T cells and approximately 80,000 unique TCRs.

The time point denotes: pretreatment peripheral blood. The CDR3 runs to 15 residues. V lost 1 base, J lost 2 bases, and 10 bases lay in between. In germline, CDR1 is SGHAT, CDR2 FQNNGV. Produced via immunoSEQ multiplex PCR; TCRdb's table is partial and in-frame only. The sample has about 63,000 clones; roughly 76% are singletons. The genes are TRBV11-2 and TRBJ2-3; D may be TRBD2 (7 bases). The source was PBMCs, collected around atezolizumab (anti-PD-L1) treatment. This TCR was sampled from a man between 65 and 85 years old with urothelial cancer. CDR3 sequence reads: CASSLAGGYTDTQYF. The DNA for the CDR3 is TGTGCCAGCAGCTTAGCGGGGGGCTACACAGATACGCAGTATTTT.